This entry lists 12 T cell receptor beta chains sequenced from one sample in a study of blood T cell repertoires in COVID-19. Sequencing was performed with immunoSEQ multiplex PCR; in TCRdb, only in-frame clones are kept and a portion is missing. The repertoire includes fewer than 200,000 clones, just under 80% of them detected once, and roughly 6.8% sits in the top ten. The specimen sequenced was peripheral blood. These receptors came from a man aged 65-85 years with active or convalescent COVID-19.

The rearrangement joins TRBV18 to TRBJ1-2; no reliable D call. Germline CDR1 and CDR2: KGHSH and LQKENI. CDR3 size: 15 residues. The V end lost 4 bases, the J end lost 6 bases, and 18 bases lay between the germline ends. The DNA for the CDR3 is TGTGCCAGCTCACTTAGTGCCGGGAAATCGGATGGCTACACCTTC. This encodes CASSLSAGKSDGYTF.

Worth noting for this clone: Within the sample, other DNA sequences also encode this same CDR3. The chain links TRBV30 to TRBJ1-1; no clear D gene. Germline CDR1 and CDR2: GTSNPN and SVGIG (reference sequence). This CDR3 comprises 14 residues. Trimming pared 0 bases from V and 5 bases from J, leaving 13 bases between. CDR3 sequence: CAWSVGDRRTEAFF. CDR3 nucleotide sequence: TGTGCCTGGAGTGTGGGAGACCGCCGTACTGAAGCTTTCTTT.

The chain links TRBV7-9 to TRBJ2-7; TRBD1 aligns across 7 bases. The CDR3 totals 15 residues. Per the germline V gene, CDR1 is SEHNR and CDR2 is FQNEAQ (reference sequence). Trimming at V came to 8 bases and at J to 3 bases, leaving 13 bases not matched to a gene. CDR3 sequence (DNA): TGTGCCAGCGAGGCAAATCGGGACAGAAGCTACGAGCAGTACTTC. Its translation: CASEANRDRSYEQYF.

V and J are TRBV7-2 and TRBJ2-5; 10 bases agree with TRBD2. V trimming: 1 base; J trimming: 5 bases; junction bases outside the gene matches: 7. Germline CDR1 SGHTA, CDR2 FQGNSA. The CDR3 contains 16 residues. The DNA of the CDR3 is TGTGCCAGCAGCTTAGAAGCGGGGGGGCAGGGGGAGACCCAGTACTTC. Its translation: CASSLEAGGQGETQYF.

J is TRBJ2-1 and V is TRBV5-4; D call uncertain. The CDR3 extends over 13 amino acids. Looked up from germline, CDR1 is SGHNT and CDR2 is YYREEE (reference sequence). The V end lost 0 bases, the J end lost 6 bases, and 7 bases lay between the germline ends. In nucleotides, the CDR3 is TGTGCCAGCAGCTTGGTGAGCTCCAATGAGCAGTTCTTC. Its protein product is CASSLVSSNEQFF. Using reference TRBV5-4 and TRBJ2-1 for the parts outside the CDR3, the full variable domain is ETGVTQSPTHLIKTRGQQVTLRCSSQSGHNTVSWYQQALGQGPQFIFQYYREEENGRGNFPPRFSGLQFPNYSSELNVNALELDDSALYLCASSLVSSNEQFFGPGTRLTVL.

The chain has TRBV9 and TRBJ1-5; 8 bases are a match to TRBD1. Looked up from germline, CDR1 is SGDLS and CDR2 is YYNGEE. The trim removed 4 bases at V and 6 bases at J, leaving 6 bases unmatched. The CDR3 totals 14 residues. CDR3 sequence reads: CASSTTGVSQPQHF. DNA for the CDR3: TGTGCCAGCAGCACGACAGGGGTAAGTCAGCCCCAGCATTTT.

The chain employs TRBV9 and TRBJ1-2; D may be TRBD1 (6 bases). The CDR3 is made up of 15 amino acids. Germline CDR1 is SGDLS and CDR2 is YYNGEE. Trimming pared 0 bases from V and 6 bases from J, leaving 15 bases between. The chain's CDR3 is CASSVGTGSYDGYTF. CDR3 nucleotides: TGTGCCAGCAGCGTAGGAACAGGGTCTTATGATGGCTACACCTTC.

This clone was detected a few times. The chain has TRBV5-4 and TRBJ2-3; 9 nucleotides agree with TRBD2. The CDR3 covers 16 residues. The J segment lost 3 bases and the V segment lost 0 bases, leaving 5 bases of the junction unmatched. Germline V gene sequence: CDR1 SGHNT, CDR2 YYREEE (reference sequence). CDR3 amino acids: CASSLVPSGKTDTQYF. CDR3 nucleotide sequence: TGTGCCAGCAGCTTGGTCCCTAGCGGGAAGACAGATACGCAGTATTTT.

CDR3 nucleotides: TGTGCCAGCAGCCAAGTAACAGGGGGGTCTGATGAGCAGTACTTC. Its translation is CASSQVTGGSDEQYF. The V call is TRBV4-2, the J call TRBJ2-7, with 8 bases fitting TRBD1. Germline loops: CDR1 LGHNA, CDR2 YNFKEQ. Trimming removed 1 base from V and 7 bases from J; junction bases left unmatched: 9. The CDR3 contains 15 residues.

The rearrangement links TRBV10-1 to TRBJ2-2, with 8 nucleotides matching TRBD2. The CDR3 contains 16 residues. Germline CDR1 and CDR2: WNHNN and SYGVQD (reference sequence). The V segment lost 0 bases and the J segment 6 bases; nucleotides outside the gene matches: 6. This chain's CDR3 is CASSESGLGPSGELFF. The CDR3 bases are TGCGCCAGCAGTGAGTCGGGACTAGGACCATCCGGGGAGCTGTTTTTT.

The rearrangement joins TRBV21-1 to TRBJ1-5; the table's D gene call, TRBD1, was not cross checked with the DNA. TRBV21-1 is deemed a pseudogene. The CDR3 has 15 residues. The CDR3 protein is CASSKPRDRVQPQHF. In DNA form, the CDR3 reads TGTGCCAGCAGCAAACCCCGGGACAGGGTTCAGCCCCAGCATTTT.

This chain joins TRBV27 and TRBJ1-5; D is perhaps TRBD1 (6 bases). Between the trimmed V and J ends, which lost 5 bases and 0 bases, there was a span of 11 bases. The CDR3 contains 15 residues. Germline assignment: CDR1 MNHEY and CDR2 SMNVEV (reference sequence). For the CDR3, the DNA is TGTGCCAGCAGTCGAGACAGGATTAGCAATCAGCCCCAGCATTTT. Translated, it gives CASSRDRISNQPQHF.